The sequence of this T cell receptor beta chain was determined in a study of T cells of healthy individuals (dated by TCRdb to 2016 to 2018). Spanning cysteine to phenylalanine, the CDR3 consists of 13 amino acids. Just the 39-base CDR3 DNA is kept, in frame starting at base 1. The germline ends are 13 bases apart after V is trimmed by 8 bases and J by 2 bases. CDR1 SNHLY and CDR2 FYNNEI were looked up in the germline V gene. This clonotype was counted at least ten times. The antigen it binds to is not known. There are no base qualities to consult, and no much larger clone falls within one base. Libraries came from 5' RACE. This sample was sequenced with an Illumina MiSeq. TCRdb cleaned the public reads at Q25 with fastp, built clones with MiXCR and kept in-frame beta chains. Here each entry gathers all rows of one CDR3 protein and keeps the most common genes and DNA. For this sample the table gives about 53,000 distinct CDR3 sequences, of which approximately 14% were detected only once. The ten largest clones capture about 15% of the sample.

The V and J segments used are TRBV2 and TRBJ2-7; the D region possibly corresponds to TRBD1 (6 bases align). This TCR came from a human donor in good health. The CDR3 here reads CASVRDTTYEQYF. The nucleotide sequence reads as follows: TGTGCCAGCGTCCGGGACACCACCTACGAGCAGTACTTC.